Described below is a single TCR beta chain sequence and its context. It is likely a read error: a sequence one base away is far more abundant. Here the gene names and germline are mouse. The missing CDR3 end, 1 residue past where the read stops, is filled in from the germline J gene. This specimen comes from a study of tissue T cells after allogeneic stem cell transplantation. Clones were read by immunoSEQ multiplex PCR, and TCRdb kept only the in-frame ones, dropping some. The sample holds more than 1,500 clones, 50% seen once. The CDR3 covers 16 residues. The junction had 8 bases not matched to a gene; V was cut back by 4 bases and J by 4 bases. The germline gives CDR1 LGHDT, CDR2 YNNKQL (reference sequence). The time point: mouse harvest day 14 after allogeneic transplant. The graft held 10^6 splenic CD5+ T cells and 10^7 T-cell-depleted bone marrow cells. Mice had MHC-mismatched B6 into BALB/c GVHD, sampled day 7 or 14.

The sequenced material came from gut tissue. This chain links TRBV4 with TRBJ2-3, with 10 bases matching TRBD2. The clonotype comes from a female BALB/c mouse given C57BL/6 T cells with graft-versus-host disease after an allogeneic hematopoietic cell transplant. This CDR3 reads CASSFGLGASPETLYF. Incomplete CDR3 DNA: TGTGCCAGCAGCTTCGGACTGGGGGCTAGTCCAGAAACGCTGTAT.